This is a list of T cell receptor beta chains from one sample in a study of blood T cell repertoires in COVID-19. TCRdb's copy holds only in-frame clones and misses some; the assay was immunoSEQ multiplex PCR. Of about 89,000 clones in the sample, about 91% are singletons; the top ten hold 2.3%. Sequences were obtained from peripheral blood. The receptors here all came from a human donor with active COVID-19. The donor label of this sample is uncertain. The CDR3 runs from the conserved cysteine through the conserved F or W. D genes are given only for firm matches. The size field is filled for only some rows; it gives once, few, many or a size class.

TRBD1	TRBV28	TRBJ2-1	once	CASSAQGVEHNEQFF	TGTGCCAGCAGTGCCCAGGGGGTTGAGCACAATGAGCAGTTCTTC
-	TRBV3-1/TRBV3-2	TRBJ2-5	-	CASSQDWGGQTQYF	TGTGCCAGCAGCCAAGATTGGGGAGGTCAGACCCAGTACTTC
TRBD1	TRBV2	TRBJ1-5	-	CASKRQGYSNQPQHF	TGTGCCAGCAAGAGACAGGGCTATAGCAATCAGCCCCAGCATTTT
-	TRBV2	TRBJ1-2	-	CASSDSLLYGYTF	TGTGCCAGCAGTGATAGTCTTCTCTATGGCTACACCTTC
-	TRBV18	TRBJ2-7	-	CASSPEGMTGEQYF	TGTGCCAGCTCACCGGAGGGAATGACGGGCGAGCAGTACTTC
-	TRBV28	TRBJ1-2	-	CATASGVDYGYTF	TGTGCCACAGCAAGCGGAGTGGACTATGGCTACACCTTC
-	TRBV9	TRBJ1-6	-	CASKEALYNSPLHF	TGTGCCTCGAAGGAGGCGCTTTATAATTCACCCCTCCACTTT
-	TRBV15	TRBJ1-1	-	CATSSDRNTEAFF	TGTGCCACCAGCAGCGACAGGAACACTGAAGCTTTCTTT
-	TRBV4-1	TRBJ2-7	-	CASSPDSSYEQYF	TGCGCCAGCAGCCCGGACTCCTCCTACGAGCAGTACTTC
TRBD1	TRBV3-1/TRBV3-2	TRBJ1-1	-	CASSQAGGGMNTEAFF	TGTGCCAGCAGCCAAGCAGGGGGCGGAATGAACACTGAAGCTTTCTTT
TRBD1	TRBV28	TRBJ1-1	-	CASSRYRGMNTEAFF	TGTGCCAGCAGTCGTTACAGGGGAATGAACACTGAAGCTTTCTTT
TRBD1	TRBV5-1	TRBJ1-1	-	CASSRTTGTNTEAFF	TGCGCCAGCAGCCGTACGACAGGGACGAACACTGAAGCTTTCTTT
TRBD2	TRBV18	TRBJ2-1	-	CASSPTRGGLAGNNEQFF	TGTGCCAGCTCACCAACTAGGGGGGGACTAGCGGGGAACAATGAGCAGTTCTTC
TRBD2	TRBV2	TRBJ2-1	few	CASSGGLGLAGGPGVYEQFF	TGTGCCAGCAGTGGCGGTCTGGGACTAGCGGGGGGACCGGGGGTGTATGAGCAGTTCTTC
-	TRBV19	TRBJ1-6	-	CASSFGRPPTNSPLHF	TGTGCCAGTAGTTTTGGCAGACCCCCGACAAATTCACCCCTCCACTTT